Each of the 8 T cell receptor beta chains below was sequenced from the same sample in a study of T cells in Graves' hyperthyroidism and ophthalmopathy (dated by TCRdb to between 2018 and 2020). To prepare the library, multiplex PCR was applied. Reads for this sample came from an Illumina HiSeq 2000. The TCR beta CDR3 regions were amplified from RNA transcripts. The TCR CDR3 was subjected to a first round of RT-PCR using the HTBI primer set and the Qiagen OneStep RT-PCR kit. In TCRdb, the public reads were trimmed at Q25 with fastp and aligned with MiXCR, with productive beta chains retained. Entries that share a CDR3 protein sequence are merged under the most common genes and DNA. This sample holds roughly 560,000 distinct CDR3 sequences; roughly 14% were observed only once. The biggest ten clones account for roughly 4.3% of the sample. The specimen sequenced was blood. Receptors originate from a woman between 40 and 50 years old with Graves' ophthalmopathy.

This clonotype was counted many times. This chain links TRBV6-5 with TRBJ2-7, with 7 bases aligning to TRBD1. This CDR3 is 14 amino acids long. Trimming cost V 8 bases and J 4 bases; bases outside gene matches: 11. The germline V gene has CDR1 MNHEY and CDR2 SVGAGI. CDR3 DNA sequence: TGTGCCAGCCGCCTCACAGGGGCCGAATACGAGCAGTACTTC. Its translation: CASRLTGAEYEQYF.

This clonotype was counted at least ten times. The chain recombines TRBV13 with TRBJ2-5, with 11 bases that match TRBD2. J gave up 5 bases and V 5 bases, and 4 bases lay outside the gene matches. This CDR3 contains 14 residues. Per the germline V gene, CDR1 is PRHDT and CDR2 is FYEKMQ (reference sequence). The CDR3 protein is CASSQGLAVETQYF. The CDR3 DNA follows: TGTGCCAGCAGCCAGGGACTAGCGGTGGAGACCCAGTACTTC.

The table lists this clonotype with many counts. The rearrangement uses TRBV5-1 and TRBJ2-2, with unresolved D. Germline CDR1 reads SGHRS; CDR2 reads YFSETQ. V lost 3 bases and J lost 6, with 15 bases in between. The CDR3 extends over 15 amino acids. In DNA form, the CDR3 reads TGCGCCAGCAGCTCGGGCCACACCTCGGCCGGGGAGCTGTTTTTT. Its translation is CASSSGHTSAGELFF.

Ten or more counts support this clonotype. V gene TRBV6-5 combines with J gene TRBJ1-5; TRBD1 matches 7 bases. Germline V gene sequence: CDR1 MNHEY, CDR2 SVGAGI. This CDR3 is built from 15 residues. V trimming: 2 bases; J trimming: 4 bases; junction bases outside the gene matches: 5. CDR3 DNA sequence: TGTGCCAGCAGTTACAGGGGGCTGGGAAATCAGCCCCAGCATTTT. Protein sequence: CASSYRGLGNQPQHF.

This clonotype was seen ten or more times. This rearrangement joins TRBV7-2 to TRBJ2-3; 11 bases match TRBD1. Trimming at V came to 5 bases and at J to 0 bases, leaving 4 bases not matched to a gene. The CDR3 is 16 amino acids. CDR1 is SGHTA, CDR2 FQGNSA, per germline. Written as DNA, the CDR3 is TGTGCCAGCAGCCCCTGGACAGGGGGCAGCACAGATACGCAGTATTTT. Encoded protein: CASSPWTGGSTDTQYF.

This clonotype was seen once. The rearrangement uses TRBV15 and TRBJ2-2, with D tentatively TRBD1 (6 bases). Germline values: CDR1 LNHNV, CDR2 YYDKDF (reference sequence). Trimming pared 2 bases from V and 4 bases from J, leaving 17 bases between. The CDR3 contains 17 residues. CDR3 sequence: CATSRTRDTSFTGELFF. The CDR3 coding sequence is TGTGCCACCAGCAGAACCCGGGACACCTCTTTCACCGGGGAGCTGTTTTTT. Drawing the rest from reference TRBV15 and TRBJ2-2, the complete variable domain is DAMVIQNPRYQVTQFGKPVTLSCSQTLNHNVMYWYQQKSSQAPKLLFHYYDKDFNNEADTPDNFQSRRPNTSFCFLDIRSPGLGDTAMYLCATSRTRDTSFTGELFFGEGSRLTVL.

This clonotype was counted many times. This chain uses TRBV7-8 with TRBJ2-7; D is perhaps TRBD2 (5 bases). The germline V and J ends were trimmed by 3 bases and 5 bases, with 11 bases remaining between them. Germline loops: CDR1 SGHVS, CDR2 FQNEAQ. This CDR3 region has 13 residues. CDR3 residues: CASSFGGGNEQYF. As DNA, the CDR3 is TGTGCCAGCAGCTTCGGAGGAGGCAACGAGCAGTACTTC.

This clonotype showed up just a few times. The chain links TRBV10-3 to TRBJ1-3; D gene ambiguous. Germline CDR1 reads ENHRY; CDR2 reads SYGVKD. The V end was cut by 6 bases, the J end by 3 bases, with 15 bases between. CDR3 length equals 15 residues. The CDR3 is CAISENGEYGNTIYF. In DNA, the CDR3 is TGTGCCATCAGCGAAAACGGGGAATATGGAAACACCATATATTTT.